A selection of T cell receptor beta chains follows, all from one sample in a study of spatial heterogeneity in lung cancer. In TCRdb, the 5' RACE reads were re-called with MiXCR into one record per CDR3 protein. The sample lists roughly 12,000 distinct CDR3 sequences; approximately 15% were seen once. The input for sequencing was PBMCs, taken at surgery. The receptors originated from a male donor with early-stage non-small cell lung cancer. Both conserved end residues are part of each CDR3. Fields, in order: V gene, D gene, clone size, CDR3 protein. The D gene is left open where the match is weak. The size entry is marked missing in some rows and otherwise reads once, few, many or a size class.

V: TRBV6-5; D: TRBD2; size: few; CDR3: CASSLAGETDTQYF
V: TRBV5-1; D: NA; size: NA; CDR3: CASSSTTRGGWNTEAFF
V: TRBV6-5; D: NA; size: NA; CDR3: CASSTNRDTFTDTQYF
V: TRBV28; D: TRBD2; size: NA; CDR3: CASSFSGTYNEQFF
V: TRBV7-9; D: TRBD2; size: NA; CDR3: CASSPRGLGLAAGETQYF
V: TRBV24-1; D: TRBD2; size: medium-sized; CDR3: CATGTSGSNEQFF
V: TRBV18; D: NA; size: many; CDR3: CASSPQGDNYGYTF
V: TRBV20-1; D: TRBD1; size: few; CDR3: CSAWDRERDSNQPQHF
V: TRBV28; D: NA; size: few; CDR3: CASSFGGVTEAFF
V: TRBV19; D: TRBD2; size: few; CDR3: CATQTKASGPWGNEQFF
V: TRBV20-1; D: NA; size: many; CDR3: CSAAGRQGSYTGELFF
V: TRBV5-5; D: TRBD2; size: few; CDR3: CASSLVLATYNEQFF
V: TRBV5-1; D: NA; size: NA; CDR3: CASSLEDRRSGNTIYF
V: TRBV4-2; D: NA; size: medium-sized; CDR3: CASSQDEGLRLDTQYF
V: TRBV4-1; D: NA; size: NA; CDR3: CASSVDYNAYNEQFF
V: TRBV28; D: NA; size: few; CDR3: CATRTFNYGYTF
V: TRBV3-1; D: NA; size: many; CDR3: CASSQDILTEAFF
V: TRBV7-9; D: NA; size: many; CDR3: CASSFEAQGSQHF
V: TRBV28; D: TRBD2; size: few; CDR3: CASRARTSVADTQYF
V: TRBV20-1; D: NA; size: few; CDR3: CSAKVGAGHQPQHF
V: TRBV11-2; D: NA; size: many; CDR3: CASSLVLGGPGETQYF
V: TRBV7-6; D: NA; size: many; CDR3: CASSPTQANYGYTF
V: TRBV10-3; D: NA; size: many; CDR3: CAISEFKASQETQYF
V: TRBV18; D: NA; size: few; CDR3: CASSPGTLLTGELFF
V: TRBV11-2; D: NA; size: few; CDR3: CASSLVRATGELFF
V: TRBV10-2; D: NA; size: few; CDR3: CASSLDRWRGEQYF
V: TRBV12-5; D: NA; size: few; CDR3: CASTFSYEQYF
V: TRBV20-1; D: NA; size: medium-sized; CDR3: CSARDGAGSTDTQYF
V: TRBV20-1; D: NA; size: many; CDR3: CSARPGGRSYNEQFF
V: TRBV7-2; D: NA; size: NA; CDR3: CASSSRSRGNYGYTF
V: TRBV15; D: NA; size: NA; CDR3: CATTLTENTEAFF
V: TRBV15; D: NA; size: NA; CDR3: CATSRDRVDREGRTQYF
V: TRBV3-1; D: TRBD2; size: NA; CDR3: CASSPRLAGGADTQYF
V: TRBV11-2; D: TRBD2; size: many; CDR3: CASSLGVGRADEQFF
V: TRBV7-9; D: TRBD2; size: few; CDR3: CASSHGLAGGRNNEQFF
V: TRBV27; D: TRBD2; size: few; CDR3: CASSWRGRAVDEQFF
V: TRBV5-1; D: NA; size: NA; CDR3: CASSLASTGSGNTIYF
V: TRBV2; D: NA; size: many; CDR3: CACTGTAYYEQYF
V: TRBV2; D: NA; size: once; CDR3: CASSAYNEQFF
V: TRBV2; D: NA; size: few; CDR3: CASDQGLNYGYTF
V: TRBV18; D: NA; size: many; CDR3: CASSPTGMNTEAFF